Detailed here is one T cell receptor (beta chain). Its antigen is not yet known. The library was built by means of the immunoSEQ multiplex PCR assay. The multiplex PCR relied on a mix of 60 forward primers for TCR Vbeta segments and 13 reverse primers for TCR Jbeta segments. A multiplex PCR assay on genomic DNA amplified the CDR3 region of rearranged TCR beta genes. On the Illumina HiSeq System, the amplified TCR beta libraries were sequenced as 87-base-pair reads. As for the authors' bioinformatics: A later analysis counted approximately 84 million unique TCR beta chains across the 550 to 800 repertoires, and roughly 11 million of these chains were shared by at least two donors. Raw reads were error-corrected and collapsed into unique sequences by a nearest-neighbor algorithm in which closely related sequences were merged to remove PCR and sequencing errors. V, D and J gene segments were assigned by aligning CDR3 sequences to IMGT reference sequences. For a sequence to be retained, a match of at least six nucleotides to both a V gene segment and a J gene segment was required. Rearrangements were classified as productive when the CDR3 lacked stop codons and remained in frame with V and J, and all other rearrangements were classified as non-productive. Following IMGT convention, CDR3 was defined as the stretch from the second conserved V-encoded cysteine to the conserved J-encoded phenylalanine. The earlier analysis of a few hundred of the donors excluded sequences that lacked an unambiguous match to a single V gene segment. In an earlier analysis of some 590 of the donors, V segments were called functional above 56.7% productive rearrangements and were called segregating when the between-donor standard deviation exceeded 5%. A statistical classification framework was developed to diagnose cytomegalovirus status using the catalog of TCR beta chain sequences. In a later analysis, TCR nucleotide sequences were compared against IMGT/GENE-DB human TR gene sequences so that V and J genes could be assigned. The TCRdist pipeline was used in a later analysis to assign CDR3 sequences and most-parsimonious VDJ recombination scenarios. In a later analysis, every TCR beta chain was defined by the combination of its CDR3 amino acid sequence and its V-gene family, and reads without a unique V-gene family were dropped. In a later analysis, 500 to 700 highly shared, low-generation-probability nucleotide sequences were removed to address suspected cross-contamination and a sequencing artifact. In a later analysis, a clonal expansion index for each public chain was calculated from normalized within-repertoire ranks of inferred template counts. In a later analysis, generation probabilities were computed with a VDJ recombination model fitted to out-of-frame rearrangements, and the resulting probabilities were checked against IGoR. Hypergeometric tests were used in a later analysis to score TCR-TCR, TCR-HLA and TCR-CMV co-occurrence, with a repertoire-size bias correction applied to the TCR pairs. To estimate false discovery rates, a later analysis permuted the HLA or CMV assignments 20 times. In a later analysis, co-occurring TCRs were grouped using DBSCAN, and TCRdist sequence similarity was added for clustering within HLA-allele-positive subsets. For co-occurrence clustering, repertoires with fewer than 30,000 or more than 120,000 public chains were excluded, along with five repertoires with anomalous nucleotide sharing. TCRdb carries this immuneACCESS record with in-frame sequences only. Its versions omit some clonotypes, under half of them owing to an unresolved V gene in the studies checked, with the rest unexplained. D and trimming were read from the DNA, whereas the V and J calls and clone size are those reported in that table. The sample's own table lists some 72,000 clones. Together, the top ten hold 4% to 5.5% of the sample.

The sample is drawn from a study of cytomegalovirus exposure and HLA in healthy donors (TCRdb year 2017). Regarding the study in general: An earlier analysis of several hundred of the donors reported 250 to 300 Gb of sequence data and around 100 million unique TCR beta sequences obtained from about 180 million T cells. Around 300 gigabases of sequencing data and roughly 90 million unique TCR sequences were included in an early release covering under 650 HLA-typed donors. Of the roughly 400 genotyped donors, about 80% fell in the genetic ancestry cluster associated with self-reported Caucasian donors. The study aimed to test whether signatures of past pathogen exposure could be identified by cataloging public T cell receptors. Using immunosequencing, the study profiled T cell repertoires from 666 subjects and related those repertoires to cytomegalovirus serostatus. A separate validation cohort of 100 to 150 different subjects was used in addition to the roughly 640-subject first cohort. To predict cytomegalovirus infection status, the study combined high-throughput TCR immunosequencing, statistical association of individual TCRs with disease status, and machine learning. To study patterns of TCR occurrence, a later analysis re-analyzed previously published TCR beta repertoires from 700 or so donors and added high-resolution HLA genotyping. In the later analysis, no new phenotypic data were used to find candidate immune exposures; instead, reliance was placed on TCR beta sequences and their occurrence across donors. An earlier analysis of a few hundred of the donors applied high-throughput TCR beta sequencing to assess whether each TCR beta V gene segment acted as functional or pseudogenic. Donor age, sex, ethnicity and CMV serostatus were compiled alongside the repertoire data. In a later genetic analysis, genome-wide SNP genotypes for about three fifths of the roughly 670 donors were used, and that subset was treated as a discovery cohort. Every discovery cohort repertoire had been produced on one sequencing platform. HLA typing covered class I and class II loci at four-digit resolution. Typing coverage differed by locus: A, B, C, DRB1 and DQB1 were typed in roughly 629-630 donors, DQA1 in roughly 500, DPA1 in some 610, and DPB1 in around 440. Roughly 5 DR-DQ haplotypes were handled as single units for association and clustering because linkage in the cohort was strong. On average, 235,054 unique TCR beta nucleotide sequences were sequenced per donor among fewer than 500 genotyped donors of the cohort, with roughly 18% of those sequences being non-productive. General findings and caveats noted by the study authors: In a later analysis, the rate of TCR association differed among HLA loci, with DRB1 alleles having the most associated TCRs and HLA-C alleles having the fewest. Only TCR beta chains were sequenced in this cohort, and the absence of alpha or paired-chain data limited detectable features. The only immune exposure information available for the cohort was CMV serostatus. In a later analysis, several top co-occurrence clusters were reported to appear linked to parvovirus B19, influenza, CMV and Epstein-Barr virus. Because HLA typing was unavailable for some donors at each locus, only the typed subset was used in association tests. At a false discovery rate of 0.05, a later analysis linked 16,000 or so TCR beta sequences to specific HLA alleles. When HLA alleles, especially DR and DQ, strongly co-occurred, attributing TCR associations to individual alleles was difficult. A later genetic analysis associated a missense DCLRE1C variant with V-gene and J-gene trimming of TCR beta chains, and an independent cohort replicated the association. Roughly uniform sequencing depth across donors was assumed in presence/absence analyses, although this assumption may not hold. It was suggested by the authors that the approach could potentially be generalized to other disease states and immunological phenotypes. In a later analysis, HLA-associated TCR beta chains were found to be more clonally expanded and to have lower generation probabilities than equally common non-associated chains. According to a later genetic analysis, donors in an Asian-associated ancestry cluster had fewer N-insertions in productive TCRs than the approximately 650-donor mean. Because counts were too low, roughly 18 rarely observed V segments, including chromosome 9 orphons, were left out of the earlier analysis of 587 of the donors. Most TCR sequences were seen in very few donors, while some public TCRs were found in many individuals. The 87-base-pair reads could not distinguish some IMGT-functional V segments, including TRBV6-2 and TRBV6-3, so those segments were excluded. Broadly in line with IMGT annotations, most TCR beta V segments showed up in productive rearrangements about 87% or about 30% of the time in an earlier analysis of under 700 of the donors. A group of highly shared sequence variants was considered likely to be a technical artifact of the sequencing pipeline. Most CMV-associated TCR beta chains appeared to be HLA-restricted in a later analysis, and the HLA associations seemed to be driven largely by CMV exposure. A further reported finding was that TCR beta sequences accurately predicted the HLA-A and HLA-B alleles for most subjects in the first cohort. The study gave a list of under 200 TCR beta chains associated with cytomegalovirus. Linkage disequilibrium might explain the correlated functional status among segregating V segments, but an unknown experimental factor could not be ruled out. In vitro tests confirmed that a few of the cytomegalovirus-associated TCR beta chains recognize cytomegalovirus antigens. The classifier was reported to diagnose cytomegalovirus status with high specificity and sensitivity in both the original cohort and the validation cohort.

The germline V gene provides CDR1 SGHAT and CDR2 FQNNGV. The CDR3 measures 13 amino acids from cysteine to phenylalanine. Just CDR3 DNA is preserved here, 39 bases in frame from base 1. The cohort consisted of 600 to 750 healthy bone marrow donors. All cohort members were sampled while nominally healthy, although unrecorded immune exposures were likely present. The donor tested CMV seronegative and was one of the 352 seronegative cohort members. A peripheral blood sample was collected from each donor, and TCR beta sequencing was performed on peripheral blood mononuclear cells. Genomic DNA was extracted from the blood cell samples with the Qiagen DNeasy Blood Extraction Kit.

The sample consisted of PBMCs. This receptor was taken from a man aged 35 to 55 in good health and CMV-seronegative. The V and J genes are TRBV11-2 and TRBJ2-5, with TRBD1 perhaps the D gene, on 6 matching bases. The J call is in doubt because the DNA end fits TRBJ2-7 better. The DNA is TGTGCCAGCGCCCGACAGGTATTCTACGAGCAGTACTTC. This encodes CASARQVFYEQYF.